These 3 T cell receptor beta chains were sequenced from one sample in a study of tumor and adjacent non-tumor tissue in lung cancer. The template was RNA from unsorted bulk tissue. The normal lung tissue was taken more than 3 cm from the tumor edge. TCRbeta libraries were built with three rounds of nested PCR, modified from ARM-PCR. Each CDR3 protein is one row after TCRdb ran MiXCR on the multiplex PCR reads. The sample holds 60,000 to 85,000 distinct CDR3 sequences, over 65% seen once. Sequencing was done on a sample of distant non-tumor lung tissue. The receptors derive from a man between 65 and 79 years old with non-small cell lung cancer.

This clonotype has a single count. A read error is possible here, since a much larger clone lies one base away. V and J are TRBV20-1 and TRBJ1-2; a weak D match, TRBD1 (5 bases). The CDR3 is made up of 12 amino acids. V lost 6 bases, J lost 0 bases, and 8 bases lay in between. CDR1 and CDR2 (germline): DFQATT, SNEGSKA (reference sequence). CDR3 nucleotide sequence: TGCAGTGCCATGGGGGCTAACTATGGCTACACCTTC. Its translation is CSAMGANYGYTF.

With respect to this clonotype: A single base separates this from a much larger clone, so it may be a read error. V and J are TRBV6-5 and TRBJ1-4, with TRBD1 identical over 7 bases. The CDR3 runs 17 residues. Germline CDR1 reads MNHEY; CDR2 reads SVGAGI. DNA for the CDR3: TGTCCCAGCAGTTACCTCAACGACCCACAGGGGAGTGAAAAACTGTTTTTT. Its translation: CPSSYLNDPQGSEKLFF.

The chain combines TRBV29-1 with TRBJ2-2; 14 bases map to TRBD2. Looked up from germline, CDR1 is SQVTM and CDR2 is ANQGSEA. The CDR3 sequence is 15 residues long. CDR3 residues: CRVGLAGAYSGELFF. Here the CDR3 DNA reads TGCAGAGTGGGACTAGCGGGAGCGTACTCCGGGGAGCTGTTTTTT.